The 15 T cell receptor beta chains given below trace back to one sample, sequenced in a study of shared clonotypes between healthy human individuals. The repertoire was sequenced with immunoSEQ multiplex PCR; TCRdb's copy has only in-frame clones and lacks some. The table records 2 million to 2.5 million clones, around 90% of them present only once. The source material was naive CD4+ T cells from PBMCs. The subset denotes: CD45RA+ positively selected. The origin of the receptors is a man between 18 and 29 years old in good health. Some clones in this sample may be carry-over from other donors' samples.

V is TRBV6-5 and J is TRBJ1-2; TRBD1 matches at 11 bases. The J segment lost 4 bases and the V segment lost 2 bases, leaving 6 bases of the junction unmatched. Germline V gives CDR1 MNHEY, CDR2 SVGAGI. This CDR3 comprises 16 residues. Here the CDR3 DNA reads TGTGCCAGCAGTTACGCCGGGACAGGGGGAGGCTATGGCTACACCTTC. Amino acids: CASSYAGTGGGYGYTF.

V is TRBV6-5 and J is TRBJ1-4, with D uncertain. Trimming cost V 0 bases and J 7 bases, with 9 bases left between them. The germline V gene has CDR1 MNHEY and CDR2 SVGAGI. CDR3 size: 14 residues. The CDR3 is CASSYSSLGEKLFF. The CDR3 nucleotides read TGTGCCAGCAGTTACTCATCCTTGGGTGAAAAACTGTTTTTT.

The rearrangement links TRBV4-1 to TRBJ1-3; tentative D call: TRBD1 (5 bases). Trimming shortened V by 2 bases and J by 4 bases, and 12 bases separated the two germline ends. Germline loops: CDR1 MGHRA, CDR2 YSYEKL. This CDR3 contains 15 residues. CDR3: CASSQNTGEGNTIYF. Written as DNA, the CDR3 is TGCGCCAGCAGCCAAAATACAGGTGAAGGAAACACCATATATTTT.

This clone was found once. The chain combines TRBV9 with TRBJ2-1; the match to TRBD2 covers 8 bases. Germline V gene sequence: CDR1 SGDLS, CDR2 YYNGEE. The V gene end was trimmed by 4 bases and the J gene end by 7 bases; junction bases not matched to a gene: 16. The length of the CDR3 is 17 residues. The CDR3 loop reads CASSPREVGRARNEQFF. CDR3 nucleotides: TGTGCCAGCAGCCCACGGGAGGTCGGGAGGGCCCGGAATGAGCAGTTCTTC.

This chain links TRBV6-6 with TRBJ2-7; TRBD2 aligns across 7 bases. The CDR3 sequence is 15 residues long. Germline V gene data show CDR1 as MNHNY and CDR2 as SVGAGI (reference sequence). Germline trimming cut 2 bases from V and 3 bases from J; bases unmatched to any gene: 7. The CDR3 is CASSYVASGFYEQYF. The CDR3, as DNA: TGTGCCAGCAGTTACGTGGCTAGCGGCTTCTACGAGCAGTACTTC.

About this clone: Other nucleotide sequences from this sample produce the same CDR3. The chain couples TRBV2 to TRBJ2-6; D is unclear. Trimming left V 5 bases short and J 4 bases short, with 3 bases between. CDR1 is SNHLY, CDR2 FYNNEI, per germline. The CDR3 is made up of 12 amino acids. CDR3 residues: CASSRGANVLTF. The CDR3 nucleotides are TGTGCCAGCAGTAGGGGGGCCAACGTCCTGACTTTC. The full variable domain, completed using reference TRBV2 and TRBJ2-6, is EPEVTQTPSHQVTQMGQEVILRCVPISNHLYFYWYRQILGQKVEFLVSFYNNEISEKSEIFDDQFSVERPDGSNFTLKIRSTKLEDSAMYFCASSRGANVLTFGAGSRLTVL.

The chain links TRBV25-1 to TRBJ2-1; 10 nucleotides match TRBD2. Germline-derived CDR1 and CDR2 are MGHDK and SYGVNS. The CDR3 extends over 16 amino acids. V shed 4 bases and J 9 bases; nucleotides not matched to a gene: 12. The chain's CDR3 is CASSVPTSGAFGEQFF. CDR3 in DNA: TGTGCCAGCAGTGTACCCACTAGCGGGGCCTTTGGTGAGCAGTTCTTC.

This clone was seen a handful of times. The chain couples TRBV5-4 to TRBJ2-5, with D unresolved. Between the trimmed V and J ends, which lost 4 bases and 0 bases, there was a span of 1 base. The CDR3 loop spans 11 amino acids. CDR1 and CDR2 from the germline V gene are SGHNT and YYREEE (reference sequence). The CDR3 protein is CASSNQETQYF. Written as DNA, the CDR3 is TGTGCCAGCAGCAACCAAGAGACCCAGTACTTC.

The chain couples TRBV6-6 to TRBJ1-3, with a weak D call TRBD1 (5 bases). V was shortened by 6 bases and J by 0 bases, with 12 bases between the two germline ends. Germline V gene lookup returns CDR1 MNHNY and CDR2 SVGAGI (reference sequence). The CDR3 is 15 amino acids. The CDR3 nucleotides read TGTGCCAGCAGAGCCGGACACAACTCTGGAAACACCATATATTTT. Protein: CASRAGHNSGNTIYF.

The chain links TRBV5-6 to TRBJ1-1, with unresolved D. V lost 2 bases to trimming and J lost 4 bases, with 12 bases between them. This CDR3 spans 14 amino acids. The germline gives CDR1 SGHDT, CDR2 YYEEEE. This CDR3 is CASSFNYGGTEAFF. The CDR3 region has the DNA TGTGCCAGCAGCTTTAATTATGGAGGCACTGAAGCTTTCTTT. Together with reference TRBV5-6 and TRBJ1-1, the CDR3 gives the full variable domain: DAGVTQSPTHLIKTRGQQVTLRCSPKSGHDTVSWYQQALGQGPQFIFQYYEEEERQRGNFPDRFSGHQFPNYSSELNVNALLLGDSALYLCASSFNYGGTEAFFGQGTRLTVV.

This rearrangement joins TRBV4-3 to TRBJ2-1, with D perhaps TRBD2 (5 bases). The CDR3 length is 14 residues. In germline, CDR1 is LGHNA, CDR2 YSLEER. Deletions cut 1 base from V and 5 bases from J, with 9 bases between. DNA of the CDR3: TGCGCCAGCAGCCAAGTTGCTAGCAACAATGAGCAGTTCTTC. This gives the protein CASSQVASNNEQFF.

This clone was counted once. The chain employs TRBV6-5 and TRBJ2-7; 11 bases agree with TRBD1. The CDR3 spans 15 residues. Germline assignment: CDR1 MNHEY and CDR2 SVGAGI. J gave up 6 bases and V 6 bases, and 10 bases lay outside the gene matches. The CDR3 protein is CASRTPGTGGSEQYF. In DNA, the CDR3 is TGTGCCAGCAGAACCCCCGGGACAGGGGGGTCCGAGCAGTACTTC.

The CDR3: CASSFGEYGYTF. CDR3 nucleotide sequence: TGTGCCAGCAGCTTCGGGGAGTATGGCTACACCTTC. This chain uses TRBV7-3 with TRBJ1-2; D unresolved. V lost 3 bases, J lost 5 bases, and 7 bases lay in between. The germline V gene has CDR1 SGHTA and CDR2 FQGTGA. The CDR3 covers 12 residues.

Note on this clone: Other DNA sequences in the sample encode the same CDR3. The chain is built from TRBV7-6 and TRBJ1-1, with a weak D call TRBD1 (6 bases). This CDR3 has 13 amino acids. Germline V gene lookup returns CDR1 SGHVS and CDR2 FNYEAQ. V gave up 5 bases and J gave up 5 bases, with 12 bases separating them. CDR3: CASSRDTNTEAFF. The DNA of the CDR3 is TGTGCCAGCAGCCGGGACACCAATACTGAAGCTTTCTTT. Full variable domain (outside the CDR3, taken from reference TRBV7-6 and TRBJ1-1): GAGVSQSPRYKVTKRGQDVALRCDPISGHVSLYWYRQALGQGPEFLTYFNYEAQQDKSGLPNDRFSAERPEGSISTLTIQRTEQRDSAMYRCASSRDTNTEAFFGQGTRLTVV.

Concerning this clone: Other DNA variants within this sample encode the same CDR3. V gene TRBV5-4 combines with J gene TRBJ2-3; unclear D gene. With 2 bases removed from V and 3 bases from J, the gap between germline ends came to 4 bases. This CDR3 is 12 amino acids long. The V gene's germline CDR1 is SGHNT and CDR2 YYREEE (reference sequence). The CDR3 reads CASSLETDTQYF. Here the CDR3 DNA reads TGTGCCAGCAGCTTAGAAACAGATACGCAGTATTTT.